This is a list of T cell receptor beta chains from one sample in a study of T cell responses to AZD1222 COVID-19 vaccine. The assay was immunoSEQ multiplex PCR, and TCRdb's table has in-frame clones only and misses some. The repertoire includes around 120,000 clones, 70% to 90% of them detected once, and approximately 1.5% sits in the top ten. The material was peripheral blood, obtained on day 0 of AZD1222 vaccination. The receptors were gathered from an adult in good health. The CDR3 runs from the conserved cysteine through the conserved F or W. D genes are given only for firm matches. Where a row states a size, it is once, few, many or the class of an expanded clone; other rows omit it.

CDR3aa: CASSGGHEQFF
CDR3nt: TGTGCCAGTAGTGGGGGGCATGAGCAGTTCTTC
abundance: .
j_gene: TRBJ2-1
d_gene: .
v_gene: TRBV19

CDR3aa: CASSRVGSPGELFF
CDR3nt: TGTGCCAGTAGTAGGGTGGGAAGCCCCGGGGAGCTGTTTTTT
abundance: .
j_gene: TRBJ2-2
d_gene: .
v_gene: TRBV19

CDR3aa: CASSERIDFKGTKLIWANVLTF
CDR3nt: TGTGCCAGCAGTGAAAGGATTGATTTTAAAGGCACCAAGCTAATCTGGGCCAACGTCCTGACTTTC
abundance: once
j_gene: TRBJ2-6
d_gene: .
v_gene: TRBV2

CDR3aa: CATTSRAGSITEAFF
CDR3nt: TGTGCCACTACATCCCGGGCGGGTAGTATAACAGAGGCTTTCTTT
abundance: .
j_gene: TRBJ1-1
d_gene: .
v_gene: TRBV19

CDR3aa: CASSWGRNTEAFF
CDR3nt: TGTGCCAGCAGTTGGGGACGGAACACTGAAGCTTTCTTT
abundance: .
j_gene: TRBJ1-1
d_gene: .
v_gene: TRBV6-2/TRBV6-3

CDR3aa: CASSLTGGQGNTEAFF
CDR3nt: TGTGCCAGCAGCTTAACGGGAGGGCAGGGGAACACTGAAGCTTTCTTT
abundance: .
j_gene: TRBJ1-1
d_gene: .
v_gene: TRBV7-3

CDR3aa: CASSLGGGSGNTIYF
CDR3nt: TGTGCCAGCAGCTTAGGAGGAGGCTCTGGAAACACCATATATTTT
abundance: once
j_gene: TRBJ1-3
d_gene: .
v_gene: TRBV7-8

CDR3aa: CASSANRVYNSPLHF
CDR3nt: TGTGCCAGCAGTGCGAACAGGGTTTATAATTCACCCCTCCACTTT
abundance: .
j_gene: TRBJ1-6
d_gene: .
v_gene: TRBV28

CDR3aa: CASSPRCRSLYEQYF
CDR3nt: TGTGCCAGCAGTCCGCGATGTAGGTCACTCTACGAGCAGTACTTC
abundance: few
j_gene: TRBJ2-7
d_gene: .
v_gene: TRBV21-1

CDR3aa: CASSLTSGYPQEQFF
CDR3nt: TGTGCCAGCAGCTTAACTAGCGGATACCCACAAGAGCAGTTCTTC
abundance: .
j_gene: TRBJ2-1
d_gene: .
v_gene: TRBV7-3

CDR3aa: CASSEFGGQGGYTF
CDR3nt: TGCGCCAGCAGTGAATTCGGGGGACAGGGAGGCTACACCTTC
abundance: .
j_gene: TRBJ1-2
d_gene: TRBD1
v_gene: TRBV10-2

CDR3aa: CAWSPGQLLNQPQHF
CDR3nt: TGTGCCTGGAGCCCGGGTCAACTACTCAATCAGCCCCAGCATTTT
abundance: few
j_gene: TRBJ1-5
d_gene: .
v_gene: TRBV30

CDR3aa: CATGQGGHNEQFF
CDR3nt: TGTGCCACCGGACAGGGGGGGCACAATGAGCAGTTCTTC
abundance: .
j_gene: TRBJ2-1
d_gene: TRBD1
v_gene: TRBV24-1